The entry below describes one TCR beta chain. Antigen: not known. Germline CDR1 and CDR2: PRHDT and FYEKMQ (reference sequence). J gave up 2 bases and V 4 bases, and 9 bases lay outside the gene matches. The length of the CDR3 is 16 residues. The source of the sample is a study of OX40 agonist ivuxolimab in advanced cancers. For the study at large: Dose-escalation patients had hepatocellular carcinoma, melanoma, renal cell or head and neck cancer. Study conclusions and caveats: The antigens recognized by the expanded peripheral T cells, that is their antigen specificity, were not determined. Certain nonresponders additionally had low normalized T-cell clonal expansion. CD8+ T cells were the subset that, on average, had more expanded clones than CD4+.

The repertoire was sequenced with immunoSEQ multiplex PCR; TCRdb's copy has only in-frame clones and lacks some. The table shows tens of thousands of clones, with 91% occurring only once. Sequencing used CD4+ or CD8+ T cells sorted from blood, obtained in a trial of the OX40 agonist ivuxolimab. The clonotype comes from an adult with an advanced solid tumor such as melanoma, head and neck, liver or kidney cancer. The chain carries TRBV13 and TRBJ2-7; TRBD2 agrees at 9 bases. The CDR3 loop reads CASSSQLAGGAYEQYF. Here the CDR3 DNA reads TGTGCCAGCAGCTCCCAACTAGCGGGTGGGGCCTACGAGCAGTACTTC.